Each of the 18 T cell receptor beta chains below was sequenced from the same sample in a study of human thymus T cells. Generated by immunoSEQ multiplex PCR, the TCRdb table keeps only in-frame clones and is missing some. This repertoire shows about 60,000 clones, around 94% found once; its top ten account for approximately 6%. The sequenced material came from blood. Source of these receptors: a boy less than two years old with a congenital heart defect but otherwise immunologically healthy.

This chain joins TRBV4-2 and TRBJ2-2; D is undetermined. V lost 2 bases and J lost 6, with 10 bases in between. The CDR3 is 14 amino acids. Germline V gene data show CDR1 as LGHNA and CDR2 as YNFKEQ. CDR3 coding DNA: TGTGCCAGCAGCCAACAAACCCACCCCGGGGAGCTGTTTTTT. It yields the protein CASSQQTHPGELFF.

The V and J genes are TRBV4-1 and TRBJ2-5; 10 bases match TRBD1. The trim removed 1 base at V and 3 bases at J, leaving 2 bases unmatched. The germline V gene encodes CDR1 MGHRA and CDR2 YSYEKL. The CDR3 contains 15 residues. The CDR3 reads CASSQAGTGEETQYF. CDR3 DNA: TGCGCCAGCAGCCAAGCGGGGACAGGGGAAGAGACCCAGTACTTC.

This clone was observed a few times. The V gene is TRBV4-1, the J gene TRBJ1-1; no firm D call. This CDR3 is built from 14 residues. Trimming left V 1 base short and J 4 bases short, with 10 bases between. Germline V gene data show CDR1 as MGHRA and CDR2 as YSYEKL. The CDR3 protein is CASSQAPRGTEAFF. Written as DNA, the CDR3 is TGCGCCAGCAGCCAAGCTCCGCGCGGCACTGAAGCTTTCTTT.

The V call is TRBV10-2, the J call TRBJ1-1; no clear D. V was pared by 10 bases and J by 0 bases, with 15 bases between. Per germline, CDR1 WSHSY and CDR2 SAAADI. The CDR3 runs to 14 residues. The CDR3 here is CATLGQAMNTEAFF. Here the CDR3 DNA reads TGCGCCACCTTGGGTCAGGCCATGAACACTGAAGCTTTCTTT.

This chain joins TRBV7-2 and TRBJ2-3; 12 bases match TRBD2. The CDR3 has 18 residues. Losses at the gene ends were 5 bases for V and 1 base for J; bases not matched to a gene: 10. Germline-derived CDR1 and CDR2 are SGHTA and FQGNSA. This CDR3 is CASSPLAGGSYGTDTQYF. The CDR3 nucleotides read TGTGCCAGCAGCCCTCTAGCGGGGGGGTCCTATGGCACAGATACGCAGTATTTT.

V gene TRBV19 combines with J gene TRBJ1-1; TRBD1 aligns across 7 bases. Looked up from germline, CDR1 is LNHDA and CDR2 is SQIVND (reference sequence). This CDR3 has 14 residues. Trimming cost V 6 bases and J 0 bases; bases outside gene matches: 4. The CDR3 region has the DNA TGTGCCAGTAGGGGGGGGACAGTGAACACTGAAGCTTTCTTT. It is translated as CASRGGTVNTEAFF. Supplemented by reference TRBV19 and TRBJ1-1, the full variable domain reads DGGITQSPKYLFRKEGQNVTLSCEQNLNHDAMYWYRQDPGQGLRLIYYSQIVNDFQKGDIAEGYSVSREKKESFPLTVTSAQKNPTAFYLCASRGGTVNTEAFFGQGTRLTVV.

CDR3 loop: CASSRADLSGANVLTF. In DNA form, the CDR3 reads TGTGCCAGCAGTCGAGCGGACCTCTCTGGGGCCAACGTCCTGACTTTC. The chain links TRBV28 to TRBJ2-6, with TRBD2 as a possible D gene (5 bases). This CDR3 spans 16 amino acids. The V gene's germline CDR1 is MDHEN and CDR2 SYDVKM. V lost 5 bases to trimming and J lost 0 bases, with 11 bases between them.

The CDR3 coding sequence is TGCGCCAGCAGCCAACCAGGGGCTTATTCTGGAAACACCATATATTTT. This sequence encodes CASSQPGAYSGNTIYF. The rearrangement uses TRBV4-1 and TRBJ1-3; tentative D call: TRBD1 (6 bases). CDR3 length equals 16 residues. Germline CDR1 and CDR2: MGHRA and YSYEKL. Trimming stripped 2 bases from V and 1 base from J, with 12 bases between.

Remarks on this clone: A single base separates this from a much larger clone, so it may be a read error. The rearrangement uses TRBV5-4 and TRBJ2-3; 7 bases fit TRBD2. The germline V gene encodes CDR1 SGHNT and CDR2 YYREEE (reference sequence). This CDR3 region has 15 residues. Unmatched junction bases numbered 3, after V lost 0 bases and J lost 2 bases. The CDR3 reads CASSLGLAVTDTQYF. The CDR3 DNA follows: TGTGCCAGCAGCTTGGGACTAGCAGTCACAGATACGCAGTATTTT.

The V call is TRBV21-1, the J call TRBJ2-1; the table calls TRBD1, which could not be checked here. TRBV21-1 is deemed a pseudogene. The CDR3 has 15 residues. The CDR3 is CASSSEDRGRNEQFF. CDR3 in DNA: TGTGCCAGCAGCAGTGAGGACAGGGGGCGGAATGAGCAGTTCTTC.

V gene TRBV4-1 combines with J gene TRBJ1-2; D unclear. Trimming cost V 0 bases and J 3 bases, with 11 bases left between them. CDR3 length: 15 residues. The germline V gene encodes CDR1 MGHRA and CDR2 YSYEKL. CDR3 amino acids: CASSQESPRYYGYTF. The CDR3 nucleotides are TGCGCCAGCAGCCAAGAATCTCCCAGGTACTATGGCTACACCTTC.

The gene calls are TRBV27 and TRBJ1-5; D possibly corresponds to TRBD1 (6 bases). V was pared by 7 bases and J by 0 bases, with 10 bases between. Germline V gene sequence: CDR1 MNHEY, CDR2 SMNVEV (reference sequence). The CDR3 is made up of 14 amino acids. The CDR3 DNA reads as TGTGCCAGCAACGAACAGGGTAGCAATCAGCCCCAGCATTTT. Its translation: CASNEQGSNQPQHF.

The V call is TRBV10-3, the J call TRBJ2-1; no definite D call. Trimming took 7 bases from V and 5 from J, leaving 6 bases between them. The CDR3 runs 11 residues. Per germline, CDR1 ENHRY and CDR2 SYGVKD. CDR3 coding DNA: TGTGCCATCACCAGGAACAATGAGCAGTTCTTC. Residues: CAITRNNEQFF.

The chain employs TRBV4-1 and TRBJ2-1; tentative D call: TRBD1 (5 bases). CDR1 is MGHRA and CDR2 is YSYEKL in the germline V gene. Trimming left V 0 bases short and J 6 bases short, with 18 bases between. There are 17 residues in the CDR3. This CDR3 is CASSQEITGPPSNEQFF. For the CDR3, the DNA is TGCGCCAGCAGCCAAGAGATTACAGGACCTCCCTCCAATGAGCAGTTCTTC.

V is TRBV28 and J is TRBJ1-1; D not certain. CDR3 length equals 12 residues. Per the germline V gene, CDR1 is MDHEN and CDR2 is SYDVKM. The V and J ends lost 2 bases and 7 bases respectively, with 8 bases between them. The CDR3: CASSLVPSEAFF. CDR3 DNA sequence: TGTGCCAGCAGTTTAGTCCCAAGTGAAGCTTTCTTT.

The chain employs TRBV5-1 and TRBJ2-1; 7 bases map to TRBD1. The germline V gene has CDR1 SGHRS and CDR2 YFSETQ. Losses at the gene ends were 1 base for V and 4 bases for J; bases not matched to a gene: 11. The CDR3 totals 17 residues. DNA for the CDR3: TGCGCCAGCAGCTTGTGGGACAGCCCTAGGGAATACAATGAGCAGTTCTTC. Translated: CASSLWDSPREYNEQFF.

The V call is TRBV5-1, the J call TRBJ2-5; D is ambiguous. Trimming cost V 2 bases and J 1 base, with 0 bases left between them. The length of the CDR3 is 11 residues. CDR1 and CDR2 (germline): SGHRS, YFSETQ. CDR3: CASSFQETQYF. In nucleotides, the CDR3 is TGCGCCAGCAGCTTCCAAGAGACCCAGTACTTC.

The chain combines TRBV4-3 with TRBJ2-5, with 9 positions matching TRBD1. Trimming removed 3 bases from V and 4 bases from J; junction bases left unmatched: 9. Germline values: CDR1 LGHNA, CDR2 YSLEER. There are 16 residues in the CDR3. The CDR3 here is CASSHLPGQGGETQYF. The CDR3 coding sequence is TGCGCCAGCAGCCATTTACCGGGACAGGGTGGAGAGACCCAGTACTTC.